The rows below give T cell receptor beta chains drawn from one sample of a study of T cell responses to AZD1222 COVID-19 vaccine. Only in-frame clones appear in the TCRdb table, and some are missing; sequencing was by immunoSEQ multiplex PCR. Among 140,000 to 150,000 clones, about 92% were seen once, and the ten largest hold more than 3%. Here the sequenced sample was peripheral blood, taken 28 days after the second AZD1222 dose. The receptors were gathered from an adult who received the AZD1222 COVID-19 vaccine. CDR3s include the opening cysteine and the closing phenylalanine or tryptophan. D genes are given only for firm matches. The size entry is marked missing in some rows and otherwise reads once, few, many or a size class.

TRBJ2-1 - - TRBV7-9 CASSSEPGTRVQFF TGTGCCAGCAGCTCCGAACCGGGGACTCGGGTGCAGTTCTTC
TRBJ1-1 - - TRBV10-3 CAISWTARDPAEAFF TGTGCCATCAGTTGGACTGCTAGAGACCCCGCTGAAGCTTTCTTT
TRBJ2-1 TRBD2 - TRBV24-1 CATSDAGLAGGDEQFF TGTGCCACCAGTGATGCGGGACTAGCGGGAGGAGATGAGCAGTTCTTC
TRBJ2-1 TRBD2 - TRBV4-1 CASSQEFSGIDEQFF TGCGCCAGCAGCCAAGAGTTTAGCGGGATCGATGAGCAGTTCTTC
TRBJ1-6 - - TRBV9 CASSAPGPAGSPLHF TGTGCCAGCAGCGCACCGGGACCGGCGGGTTCACCCCTCCACTTT
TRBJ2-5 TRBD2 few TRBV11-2 CASILTRGGQETQYF TGTGCCAGCATCCTCACACGGGGGGGTCAAGAGACCCAGTACTTC
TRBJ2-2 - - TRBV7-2 CASSLRGRGDTGELFF TGTGCCAGCAGCTTACGGGGCAGGGGTGATACCGGGGAGCTGTTTTTT
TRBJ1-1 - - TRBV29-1 CSVVGIYADEAFF TGCAGCGTTGTGGGGATCTATGCTGACGAAGCTTTCTTT
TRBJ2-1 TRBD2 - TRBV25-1 CASSVEAGGREQFF TGTGCCAGCAGTGTTGAAGCGGGAGGTCGGGAGCAGTTCTTC
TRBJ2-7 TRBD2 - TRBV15 CATSRGAGNYEQYF TGTGCCACCAGCAGAGGAGCGGGGAACTACGAGCAGTACTTC
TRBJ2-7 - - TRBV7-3 CASSLNPPNEQYF TGTGCCAGCAGCTTAAATCCCCCCAACGAGCAGTACTTC
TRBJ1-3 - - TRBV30 CAWSVIGNTIYF TGTGCCTGGAGTGTAATTGGAAACACCATATATTTT
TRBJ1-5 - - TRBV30 CAWSGGSNQPQHF TGTGCCTGGAGTGGGGGAAGCAATCAGCCCCAGCATTTT
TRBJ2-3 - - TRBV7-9 CASSFGGITDTQYF TGTGCCAGCAGCTTTGGAGGGATCACAGATACGCAGTATTTT
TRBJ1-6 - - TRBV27 CASSWGRADSPLHF TGTGCCAGCAGTTGGGGCAGGGCGGATTCACCCCTCCACTTT
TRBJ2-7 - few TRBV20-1 CSASLREQYF TGCAGTGCTAGCTTGCGGGAGCAGTACTTC
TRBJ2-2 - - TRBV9 CASSVQGNGELFF TGTGCCAGCAGCGTACAGGGGAACGGGGAGCTGTTTTTT
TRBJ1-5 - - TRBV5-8 CASSWSGARGRQPQHF TGTGCCAGCAGCTGGTCCGGGGCCCGAGGTCGTCAGCCCCAGCATTTT
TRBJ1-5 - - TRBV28 CASSLAAGRGQPQHF TGTGCCAGCAGTTTAGCTGCAGGGCGGGGGCAGCCCCAGCATTTT
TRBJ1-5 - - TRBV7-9 CASSLGVGAPNQPQHF TGTGCCAGCAGCTTAGGAGTAGGGGCGCCCAATCAGCCCCAGCATTTT
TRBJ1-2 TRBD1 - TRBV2 CASSRDRGAYGYTF TGTGCCAGCAGCAGGGACAGGGGAGCCTATGGCTACACCTTC
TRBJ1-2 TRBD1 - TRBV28 CASSSQDRVYGYTF TGTGCCAGCAGTTCCCAGGACAGGGTATATGGCTACACCTTC
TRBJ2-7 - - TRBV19 CASSMRSSEQYF TGTGCCAGTAGTATGAGGAGCTCTGAGCAGTACTTC